This T cell receptor (beta chain) was recorded in a study of control samples from healthy donors and cancer patients. This table comes from immunoSEQ multiplex PCR, and its TCRdb copy is limited to in-frame clones, with some not included. The sample lists 100,000 to 150,000 clones, more than 80% occurring once. The CDR3 length is 14 residues. The junction had 7 bases not matched to a gene; V was cut back by 6 bases and J by 5 bases. Looked up from germline, CDR1 is SNHLY and CDR2 is FYNNEI. The rearrangement uses TRBV2 and TRBJ1-5, with 7 bases fitting TRBD1. Specimen: blood. The origin of this receptor is a man between 35 and 55 years old in good health. The CDR3 nucleotides read TGTGCCAGCAGCGGACAGGCCAACGATCAGCCCCAGCATTTT. Protein: CASSGQANDQPQHF.